The next 29 T cell receptor beta chains were all read from a single sample in a study of PD-1 blockade in classical Hodgkin lymphoma. The method was immunoSEQ multiplex PCR; TCRdb's version includes in-frame clones alone and lacks a portion of them. The table lists about 27,000 clones, approximately 80% of them singletons. Each patient experienced a relapse that followed autologous stem cell transplantation, and brentuximab vedotin exposure varied. Source: peripheral blood mononuclear cells (PBMCs), taken before the second cycle of nivolumab. Receptor source: a human donor with classical Hodgkin lymphoma.

The rearrangement joins TRBV19 to TRBJ2-7; D not resolved. Per germline, CDR1 LNHDA and CDR2 SQIVND (reference sequence). Trimming pared 4 bases from V and 6 bases from J, leaving 10 bases between. The CDR3 spans 12 residues. CDR3 bases: TGTGCCAGTAGTAATCCCTCTCTCGAGCAGTACTTC. Translation gives CASSNPSLEQYF.

Only a few counts were recorded for this clone. The rearrangement uses TRBV15 and TRBJ2-3, with D perhaps matching TRBD2 (5 bases). This CDR3 spans 15 amino acids. V was clipped by 2 bases and J by 3 bases, with 12 bases between them. Germline CDR1 reads LNHNV; CDR2 reads YYDKDF (reference sequence). The CDR3 coding sequence is TGTGCCACCAGCAGAAACCGGGAAAGAACAGATACGCAGTATTTT. Translating it yields CATSRNRERTDTQYF.

The chain joins TRBV12-5 to TRBJ1-6, with D unclear. Germline-derived CDR1 and CDR2 are LGHNT and FRNRAP. The CDR3 consists of 12 residues. The V gene lost 0 bases and the J gene lost 10 bases, with 4 bases spanning the gap. The CDR3 nucleotides are TGTGCTAGTGGTTTGGTAGGGTCACCCCTCCACTTT. It codes for CASGLVGSPLHF.

V gene TRBV15 combines with J gene TRBJ1-1; D remains ambiguous. Trimming took 3 bases from V and 0 from J, leaving 5 bases between them. The CDR3 has 13 residues. Germline V lookup: CDR1 LNHNV, CDR2 YYDKDF (reference sequence). The DNA of the CDR3 is TGTGCCACCAGCAGCTTGATGAACACTGAAGCTTTCTTT. This codes for CATSSLMNTEAFF.

This chain uses TRBV19 with TRBJ1-2; D is unclear. Germline V CDR1 and CDR2: LNHDA, SQIVND (reference sequence). Between the trimmed V and J ends, which lost 8 bases and 8 bases, there was a span of 12 bases. The CDR3 covers 11 residues. This CDR3 is CASRTGQGYTF. The DNA for the CDR3 is TGTGCCAGTCGAACGGGTCAGGGCTACACCTTC.

The chain couples TRBV27 to TRBJ1-1; D not resolved. The CDR3 is 13 amino acids. Germline CDR1 reads MNHEY; CDR2 reads SMNVEV (reference sequence). Trimming left V 3 bases short and J 5 bases short, with 10 bases between. The CDR3 nucleotides read TGTGCCAGCAGTTTGAAGAGGGAAACTGAAGCTTTCTTT. Its protein is CASSLKRETEAFF.

This rearrangement joins TRBV11-2 to TRBJ1-1; 11 bases match TRBD1. With V trimmed by 4 bases and J by 1 base, 5 bases remained unmatched. This CDR3 is built from 16 residues. Per the germline V gene, CDR1 is SGHAT and CDR2 is FQNNGV. CDR3 amino acids: CASSSGQGAWNTEAFF. The CDR3 DNA is TGTGCCAGCAGCTCAGGACAGGGGGCTTGGAACACTGAAGCTTTCTTT.

V is TRBV14 and J is TRBJ1-2; D ambiguous. Germline lookup yields CDR1 SGHDN and CDR2 FVKESK. Trimming stripped 10 bases from V and 3 bases from J, with 3 bases between. This CDR3 has 9 residues. The CDR3 loop is CAIYYGYTF. The CDR3 DNA sequence: TGTGCCATCTACTATGGCTACACCTTC.

The genes are TRBV18 and TRBJ2-3; 11 positions match TRBD2. There are 16 residues in the CDR3. V lost 0 bases to trimming and J lost 1 base; unmatched junction nucleotides: 0. From germline, CDR1 is KGHSH and CDR2 LQKENI. In DNA form, the CDR3 reads TGTGCCAGCTCACCACCTAGCGGGGGGGGCACAGATACGCAGTATTTT. As protein: CASSPPSGGGTDTQYF.

The chain is built from TRBV7-2 and TRBJ1-2; D not resolved. Germline V lookup: CDR1 SGHTA, CDR2 FQGNSA. The CDR3 runs 12 residues. The germline V and J ends were trimmed by 5 bases and 10 bases, with 14 bases remaining between them. CDR3 sequence reads: CASSPKTDLYTF. The CDR3 DNA sequence: TGTGCCAGCAGCCCAAAGACGGACCTCTACACCTTC.

The chain is built from TRBV28 and TRBJ2-7; possibly TRBD1 or TRBD2 for D (7 bases each). The CDR3 runs to 14 residues. V was cut by 5 bases and J by 7 bases, with 18 bases left in between. Germline assignment: CDR1 MDHEN and CDR2 SYDVKM. CDR3 in amino acids: CASSLPTGRGEQYF. The CDR3 DNA is TGTGCCAGCAGTCTGCCGACAGGGCGGGGGGAGCAGTACTTC. The variable domain in full, with the rest retrieved from reference TRBV28 and TRBJ2-7, is DVKVTQSSRYLVKRTGEKVFLECVQDMDHENMFWYRQDPGLGLRLIYFSYDVKMKEKGDIPEGYSVSREKKERFSLILESASTNQTSMYLCASSLPTGRGEQYFGPGTRLTVT.

CDR3 sequence reads: CAISEIDYGYTF. CDR3 nucleotide sequence: TGTGCCATCAGTGAGATCGACTATGGCTACACCTTC. The chain has TRBV10-3 and TRBJ1-2; D call uncertain. CDR1 and CDR2 from the germline V gene are ENHRY and SYGVKD. This CDR3 spans 12 amino acids. Trimming left V 2 bases short and J 3 bases short, with 4 bases between.

This rearrangement joins TRBV18 to TRBJ2-5; D uncertain. The end of the DNA is better explained by TRBJ2-7, so the J call may be wrong. Germline V CDR1 and CDR2: KGHSH, LQKENI. The CDR3 runs 11 residues. The CDR3 DNA sequence: TGTGCCAGCTCAAGCAACTACGAGCAGTACTTC. Amino acids: CASSSNYEQYF.

A few counts support this clone. The missing conserved phenylalanine or tryptophan at the end of this CDR3 makes a read error likely. The DNA is omitted, as the CDR3 cannot be located on it reliably, and the CDR3 follows TCRdb's listing. CDR3 region: CASSYMAEGEA. J is TRBJ1-2 and V is TRBV6-7. TRBV6-7 is assigned to the ORF class and has an uncertain function. The CDR3 has 11 amino acids, counting both end residues.

In its sample, this clone was seen once. The gene calls are TRBV29-1 and TRBJ1-2; weak D call: TRBD1 (6 bases). CDR1 is SQVTM and CDR2 is ANQGSEA in the germline V gene. V shed 2 bases and J shed 7 bases, with 20 bases lying between them. The CDR3 sequence is 15 residues long. The CDR3 DNA reads TGCAGCGTTGAAATGGGGACGGGGGGGCGCGGTGGCTACACCTTC. This gives the protein CSVEMGTGGRGGYTF.

The CDR3 sequence is CASSQTYGTGDYGYTF. CDR3 bases: TGCGCCAGCAGCCAAACTTACGGGACAGGGGATTATGGCTACACCTTC. The V call is TRBV4-1, the J call TRBJ1-2, with 10 positions matching TRBD1. J gave up 5 bases and V 2 bases, and 8 bases lay outside the gene matches. This CDR3 has 16 amino acids. Per germline, CDR1 MGHRA and CDR2 YSYEKL.

The rearrangement joins TRBV5-1 to TRBJ1-4; 11 positions agree with TRBD1. V lost 1 base, J lost 8 bases, and 7 bases stayed unmatched. This CDR3 has 16 amino acids. Germline loops: CDR1 SGHRS, CDR2 YFSETQ. CDR3 amino acids: CASSLKWDRGDEKLFF. For the CDR3, the DNA is TGCGCCAGCAGCTTGAAGTGGGACAGGGGGGACGAAAAACTGTTTTTT.

This clone was found once. The chain carries TRBV6-1 and TRBJ2-3; D is perhaps TRBD2 (6 bases). Germline V lookup: CDR1 MNHNS, CDR2 SASEGT. This CDR3 has 14 residues. Trimming stripped 8 bases from V and 2 bases from J, with 14 bases between. The chain's CDR3 is CASQLADSTDTQYF. The CDR3 DNA follows: TGTGCCAGCCAATTAGCGGACTCCACAGATACGCAGTATTTT.

CDR3 sequence reads: CASSPLGAGDTGELFF. The CDR3 DNA sequence: TGTGCCAGCTCACCACTCGGCGCGGGGGACACCGGGGAGCTGTTTTTT. J is TRBJ2-2 and V is TRBV18, with TRBD2 matching over 7 bases. This CDR3 is built from 16 residues. The ends lost 1 base at V and 3 bases at J; junction bases unmatched: 5. CDR1 is KGHSH and CDR2 is LQKENI in the germline V gene.

The rearrangement uses TRBV5-1 and TRBJ2-5, with D unclear. The DNA end lines up better with TRBJ2-7; the J call may be wrong. The CDR3 runs 12 residues. The germline V gene encodes CDR1 SGHRS and CDR2 YFSETQ. This CDR3 is CASSLDGYEQYF. The CDR3 nucleotides are TGCGCCAGCAGCTTGGACGGATACGAGCAGTACTTC.

The chain recombines TRBV19 with TRBJ1-6, with D unresolved. With 7 bases removed from V and 0 bases from J, the gap between germline ends came to 16 bases. Germline values: CDR1 LNHDA, CDR2 SQIVND (reference sequence). This CDR3 comprises 17 residues. The CDR3 nucleotides are TGTGCCAGTACGGAGGGCACTTGGAGCTCCTATAATTCACCCCTCCACTTT. This sequence encodes CASTEGTWSSYNSPLHF.

This chain uses TRBV10-3 with TRBJ2-7, with D perhaps matching TRBD1 (5 bases). Germline-derived CDR1 and CDR2 are ENHRY and SYGVKD. The CDR3 has 12 amino acids. The V and J ends lost 7 bases and 2 bases respectively, with 9 bases between them. The CDR3 DNA follows: TGTGCCATCATGGGGCAAACCTACGAGCAGTACTTC. Translated: CAIMGQTYEQYF.

This clone was seen only a few times. The V call is TRBV19, the J call TRBJ1-4, with D perhaps matching TRBD1 (5 bases). Trimming cost V 5 bases and J 7 bases, with 20 bases left between them. The CDR3 has 16 amino acids. Germline V gene sequence: CDR1 LNHDA, CDR2 SQIVND (reference sequence). DNA of the CDR3: TGTGCCAGTAGTGTAACCTCCGGGGGATGGAGTGAAAAACTGTTTTTT. As protein: CASSVTSGGWSEKLFF.

The rearrangement links TRBV2 to TRBJ2-2, with D possibly matching TRBD1 (5 bases). CDR1 is SNHLY, CDR2 FYNNEI, per germline. Between the trimmed V and J ends, which lost 6 bases and 2 bases, there was a span of 16 bases. The CDR3 is 16 residues long. The CDR3 region is CASRGDLRSNTGELFF. The CDR3 DNA follows: TGTGCCAGCAGAGGGGATTTGCGGTCTAACACCGGGGAGCTGTTTTTT.

This clone was seen a few times. This chain links TRBV4-3 with TRBJ2-6, with 7 bases that match TRBD2. V shed 5 bases and J 0 bases; nucleotides not matched to a gene: 13. CDR1 is LGHNA and CDR2 is YSLEER in the germline V gene. The CDR3 consists of 19 residues. The chain's CDR3 is CASSEWRPGGRSGANVLTF. The CDR3 DNA reads TGCGCCAGCAGCGAATGGCGGCCGGGGGGACGCTCTGGGGCCAACGTCCTGACTTTC.

The chain combines TRBV27 with TRBJ1-2; D gene ambiguous. Germline V gene lookup returns CDR1 MNHEY and CDR2 SMNVEV (reference sequence). V dropped 0 bases and J dropped 4 bases, with 15 bases sitting between them. The CDR3 has 16 amino acids. In nucleotides, the CDR3 is TGTGCCAGCAGTTTATCAGATTTAGGCCGGCCCTATGGCTACACCTTC. Translation: CASSLSDLGRPYGYTF.

The chain uses TRBV30 and TRBJ2-1, with 11 bases fitting TRBD2. The CDR3 contains 13 residues. V shed 7 bases, J shed 7 bases, and the junction held 6 bases outside the gene matches. From germline, CDR1 is GTSNPN and CDR2 SVGIG (reference sequence). The CDR3 DNA sequence: TGTGCCTACATAGCGGGGGGGCGAAATGAGCAGTTCTTC. Translation: CAYIAGGRNEQFF.

The chain links TRBV7-7 to TRBJ2-5; 7 bases are shared with TRBD2. V lost 5 bases and J lost 3; bases outside the gene matches: 9. The CDR3 spans 15 residues. Germline CDR1 and CDR2: SSHAT and FNYEAQ (reference sequence). The CDR3: CASSPGGSGKETQYF. CDR3 nucleotide sequence: TGTGCCAGCAGCCCGGGGGGTAGCGGTAAAGAGACCCAGTACTTC.

This clone turned up a few times. The chain combines TRBV6-6 with TRBJ1-4; tentatively, D is TRBD1 (5 bases). V was pared by 5 bases and J by 11 bases, with 12 bases between. This CDR3 is built from 12 residues. Germline V gene lookup returns CDR1 MNHNY and CDR2 SVGAGI (reference sequence). CDR3 in amino acids: CASSLYSGKLFF. The CDR3, as DNA: TGTGCCAGCAGTCTATATTCAGGGAAACTGTTTTTT.